This entry concerns a single T cell receptor (beta chain). Its specificity is not known. This specimen belongs to a study of T-cell memory formation after mild COVID-19. The CDR3 sequence is 14 residues long. V was clipped by 5 bases and J by 1 base, with 8 bases between them. Per the germline V gene, CDR1 is MNHEY and CDR2 is SVGAGI. It was 5'RACE with constant-segment primers that produced the TCR alpha and TCR beta cDNA libraries, which carried sample barcodes and UMIs. TCRdb independently ran MiXCR on the 5' RACE reads; one entry per CDR3 protein. The table records 400,000 to 500,000 distinct CDR3 sequences, about 24% of them present only once. Study findings and constraints: Memory sampled before infection contained some responding clones, suggesting cross-reactive memory joined.

This TCR was sampled from an adult woman who had mild COVID-19 (a few samples of this study predate the infection). Cell type and time point are not known. This chain links TRBV6-5 with TRBJ2-2; D is undetermined. Material: PBMCs or a T cell subset sorted from them (not recorded which). The CDR3 coding sequence is TGTGCCAGCAGTAGGGCTATGAACACCGGGGAGCTGTTTTTT. Residues: CASSRAMNTGELFF.